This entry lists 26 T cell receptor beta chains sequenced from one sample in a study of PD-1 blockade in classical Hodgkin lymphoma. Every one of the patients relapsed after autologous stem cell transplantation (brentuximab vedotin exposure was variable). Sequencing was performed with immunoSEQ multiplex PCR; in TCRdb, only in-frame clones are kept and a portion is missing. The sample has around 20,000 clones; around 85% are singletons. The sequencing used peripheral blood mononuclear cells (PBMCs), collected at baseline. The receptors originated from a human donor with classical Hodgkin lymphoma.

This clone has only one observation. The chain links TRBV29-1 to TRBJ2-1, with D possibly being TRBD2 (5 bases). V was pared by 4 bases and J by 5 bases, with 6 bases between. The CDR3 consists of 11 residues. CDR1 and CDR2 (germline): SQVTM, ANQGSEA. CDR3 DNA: TGCAGCGTTGCTAGCAACAATGAGCAGTTCTTC. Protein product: CSVASNNEQFF.

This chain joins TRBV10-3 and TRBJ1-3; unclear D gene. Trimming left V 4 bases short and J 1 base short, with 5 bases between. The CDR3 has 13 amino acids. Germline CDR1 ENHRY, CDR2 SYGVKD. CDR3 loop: CAISGQSGNTIYF. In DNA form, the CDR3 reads TGTGCCATCAGTGGGCAGTCTGGAAACACCATATATTTT.

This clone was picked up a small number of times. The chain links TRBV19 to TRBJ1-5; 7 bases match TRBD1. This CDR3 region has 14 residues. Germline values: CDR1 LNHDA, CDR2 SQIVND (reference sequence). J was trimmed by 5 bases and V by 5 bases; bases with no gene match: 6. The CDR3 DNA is TGTGCCAGTAGTCCCGACACAGGGGATCAGCCCCAGCATTTT. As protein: CASSPDTGDQPQHF.

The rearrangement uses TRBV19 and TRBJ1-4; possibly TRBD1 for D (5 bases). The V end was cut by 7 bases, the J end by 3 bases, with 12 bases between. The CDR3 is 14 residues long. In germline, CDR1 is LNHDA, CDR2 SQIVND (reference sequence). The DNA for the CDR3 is TGTGCCAGTACAGACGGGGGTTCTAATGAAAAACTGTTTTTT. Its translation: CASTDGGSNEKLFF.

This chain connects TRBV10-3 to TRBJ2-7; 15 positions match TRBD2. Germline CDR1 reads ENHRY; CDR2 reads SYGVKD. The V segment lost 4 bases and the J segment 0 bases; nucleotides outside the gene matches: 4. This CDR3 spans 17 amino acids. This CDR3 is CAISGGTSGRTSYEQYF. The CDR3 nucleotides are TGTGCCATCAGTGGGGGGACTAGCGGGAGGACCTCCTACGAGCAGTACTTC.

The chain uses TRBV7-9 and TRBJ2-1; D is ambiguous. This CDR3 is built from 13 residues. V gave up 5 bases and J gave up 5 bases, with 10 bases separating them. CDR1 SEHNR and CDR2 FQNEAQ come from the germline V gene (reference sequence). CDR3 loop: CASSATRNNEQFF. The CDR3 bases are TGTGCCAGCAGCGCGACCCGGAACAATGAGCAGTTCTTC.

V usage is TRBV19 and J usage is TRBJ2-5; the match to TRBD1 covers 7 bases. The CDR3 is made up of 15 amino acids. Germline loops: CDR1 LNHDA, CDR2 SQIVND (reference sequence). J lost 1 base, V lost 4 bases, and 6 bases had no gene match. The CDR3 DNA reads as TGTGCCAGTAGTAGATCAAGGACAGGCCAAGAGACCCAGTACTTC. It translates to CASSRSRTGQETQYF.

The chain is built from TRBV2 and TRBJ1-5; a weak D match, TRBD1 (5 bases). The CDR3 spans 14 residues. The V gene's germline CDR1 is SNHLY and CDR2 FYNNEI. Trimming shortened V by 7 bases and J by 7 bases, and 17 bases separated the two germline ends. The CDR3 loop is CASTWGAREQPQHF. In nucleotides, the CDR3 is TGTGCCAGCACCTGGGGCGCGCGGGAGCAGCCCCAGCATTTT.

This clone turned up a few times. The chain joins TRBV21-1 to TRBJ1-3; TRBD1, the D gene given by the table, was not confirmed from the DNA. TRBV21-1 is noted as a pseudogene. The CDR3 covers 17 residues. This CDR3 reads CASSTRQGTREWDTIYF. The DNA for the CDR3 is TGTGCCAGCAGCACCCGACAGGGAACGAGGGAATGGGACACCATATATTTT.

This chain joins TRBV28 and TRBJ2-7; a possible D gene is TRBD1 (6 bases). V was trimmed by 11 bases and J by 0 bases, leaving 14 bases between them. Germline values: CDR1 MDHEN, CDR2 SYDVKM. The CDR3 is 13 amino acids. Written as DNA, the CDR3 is TGTGCCTCTTTAGGGGACACCTCCTACGAGCAGTACTTC. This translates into CASLGDTSYEQYF.

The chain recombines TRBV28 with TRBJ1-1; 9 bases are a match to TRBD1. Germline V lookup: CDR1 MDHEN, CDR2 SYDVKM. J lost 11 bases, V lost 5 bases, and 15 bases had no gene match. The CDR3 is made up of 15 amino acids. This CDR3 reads CASSLDGQGFVRAFF. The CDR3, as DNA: TGTGCCAGCAGTCTTGATGGACAGGGGTTTGTGAGGGCTTTCTTT.

In nucleotides, the CDR3 is TGTGCCAGCCGGGACAGATATTACGAGCAGTACTTC. This codes for CASRDRYYEQYF. The chain links TRBV7-9 to TRBJ2-5; 7 bases match TRBD1. Near its end, the DNA agrees better with TRBJ2-7, so the J call may be wrong. This CDR3 spans 12 amino acids. Germline-derived CDR1 and CDR2 are SEHNR and FQNEAQ (reference sequence).

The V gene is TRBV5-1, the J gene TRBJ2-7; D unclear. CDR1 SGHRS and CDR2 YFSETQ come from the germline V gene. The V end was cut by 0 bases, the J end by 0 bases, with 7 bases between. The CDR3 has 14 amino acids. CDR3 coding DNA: TGCGCCAGCAGCTTGGGGATAGGCTCCTACGAGCAGTACTTC. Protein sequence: CASSLGIGSYEQYF.

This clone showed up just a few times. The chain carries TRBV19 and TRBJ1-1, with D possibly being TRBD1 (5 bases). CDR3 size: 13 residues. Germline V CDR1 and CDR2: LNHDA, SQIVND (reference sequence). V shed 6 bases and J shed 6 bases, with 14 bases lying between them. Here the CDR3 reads CASSPGPRAEAFF. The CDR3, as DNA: TGTGCCAGTAGCCCGGGACCCAGGGCTGAAGCTTTCTTT. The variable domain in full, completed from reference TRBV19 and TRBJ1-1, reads DGGITQSPKYLFRKEGQNVTLSCEQNLNHDAMYWYRQDPGQGLRLIYYSQIVNDFQKGDIAEGYSVSREKKESFPLTVTSAQKNPTAFYLCASSPGPRAEAFFGQGTRLTVV.

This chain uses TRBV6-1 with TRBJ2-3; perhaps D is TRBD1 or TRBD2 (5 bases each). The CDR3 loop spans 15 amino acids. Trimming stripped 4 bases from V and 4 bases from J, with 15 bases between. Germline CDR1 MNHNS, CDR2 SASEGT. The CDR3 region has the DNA TGTGCCAGCAGTGTCCCGGGGCTAGTTCCAGATACGCAGTATTTT. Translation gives CASSVPGLVPDTQYF.

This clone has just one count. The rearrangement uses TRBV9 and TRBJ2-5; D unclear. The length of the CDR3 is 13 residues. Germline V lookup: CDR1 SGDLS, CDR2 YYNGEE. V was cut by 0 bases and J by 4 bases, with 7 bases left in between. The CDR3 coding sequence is TGTGCCAGCAGCGTAGTTATAGGAGAGACCCAGTACTTC. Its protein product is CASSVVIGETQYF.

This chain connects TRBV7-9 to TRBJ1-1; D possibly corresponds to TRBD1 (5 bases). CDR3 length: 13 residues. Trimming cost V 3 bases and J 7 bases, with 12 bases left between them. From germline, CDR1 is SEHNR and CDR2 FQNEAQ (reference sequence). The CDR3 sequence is CASSFGTTNEAFF. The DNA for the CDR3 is TGTGCCAGCAGCTTCGGGACTACTAATGAAGCTTTCTTT.

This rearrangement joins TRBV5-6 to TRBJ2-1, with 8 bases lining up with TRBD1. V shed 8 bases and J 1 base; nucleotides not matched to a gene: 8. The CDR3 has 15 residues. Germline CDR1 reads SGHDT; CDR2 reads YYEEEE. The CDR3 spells CARGTGKISYNEQFF. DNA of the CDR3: TGTGCCAGAGGGACAGGAAAGATATCCTACAATGAGCAGTTCTTC.

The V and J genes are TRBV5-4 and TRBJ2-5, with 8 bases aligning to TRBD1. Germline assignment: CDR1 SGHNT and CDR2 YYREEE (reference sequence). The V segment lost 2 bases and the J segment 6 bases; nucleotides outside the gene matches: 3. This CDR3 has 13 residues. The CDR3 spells CASSFGRGQTQYF. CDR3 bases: TGTGCCAGCAGCTTTGGCAGGGGGCAGACCCAGTACTTC.

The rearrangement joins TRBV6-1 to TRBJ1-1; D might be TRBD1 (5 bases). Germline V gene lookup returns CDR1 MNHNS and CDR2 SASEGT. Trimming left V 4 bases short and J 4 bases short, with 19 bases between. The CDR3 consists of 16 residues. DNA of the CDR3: TGTGCCAGCAGTGGAGGGGATCGAACACTATTCACTGAAGCTTTCTTT. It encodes CASSGGDRTLFTEAFF.

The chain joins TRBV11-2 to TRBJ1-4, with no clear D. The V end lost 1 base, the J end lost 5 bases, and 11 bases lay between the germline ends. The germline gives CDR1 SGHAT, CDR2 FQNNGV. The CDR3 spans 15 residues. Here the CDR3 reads CASSLARQPNEKLFF. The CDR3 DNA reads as TGTGCCAGCAGCTTAGCGCGGCAGCCGAATGAAAAACTGTTTTTT. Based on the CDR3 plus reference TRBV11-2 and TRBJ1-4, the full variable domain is EAGVAQSPRYKIIEKRQSVAFWCNPISGHATLYWYQQILGQGPKLLIQFQNNGVVDDSQLPKDRFSAERLKGVDSTLKIQPAKLEDSAVYLCASSLARQPNEKLFFGSGTQLSVL.

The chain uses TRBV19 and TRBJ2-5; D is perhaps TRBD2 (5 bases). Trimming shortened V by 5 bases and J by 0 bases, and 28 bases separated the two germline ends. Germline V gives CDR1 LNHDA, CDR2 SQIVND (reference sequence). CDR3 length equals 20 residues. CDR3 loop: CASSLGRELWRRTDQETQYF. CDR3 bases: TGTGCCAGTAGTTTGGGCCGGGAACTGTGGAGGCGGACCGACCAAGAGACCCAGTACTTC.

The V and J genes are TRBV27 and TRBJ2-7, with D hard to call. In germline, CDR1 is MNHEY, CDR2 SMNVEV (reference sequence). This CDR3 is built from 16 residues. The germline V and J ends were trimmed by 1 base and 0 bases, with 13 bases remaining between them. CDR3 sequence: CASSLFGATSSYEQYF. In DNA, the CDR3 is TGTGCCAGCAGTTTATTCGGCGCAACCTCCTCCTACGAGCAGTACTTC.

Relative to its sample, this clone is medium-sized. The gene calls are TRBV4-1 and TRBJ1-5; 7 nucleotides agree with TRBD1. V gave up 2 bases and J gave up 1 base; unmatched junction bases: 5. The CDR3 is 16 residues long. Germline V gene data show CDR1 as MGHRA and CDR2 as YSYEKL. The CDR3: CASSQTRQGSNQPQHF. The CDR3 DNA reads TGCGCCAGCAGCCAAACCCGACAGGGAAGCAATCAGCCCCAGCATTTT.

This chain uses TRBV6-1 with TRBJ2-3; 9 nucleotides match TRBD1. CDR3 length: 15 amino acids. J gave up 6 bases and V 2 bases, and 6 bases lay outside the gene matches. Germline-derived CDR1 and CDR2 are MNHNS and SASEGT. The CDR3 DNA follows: TGTGCCAGCAGTGAAACAGGGGGCATAAGGGATACGCAGTATTTT. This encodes CASSETGGIRDTQYF.

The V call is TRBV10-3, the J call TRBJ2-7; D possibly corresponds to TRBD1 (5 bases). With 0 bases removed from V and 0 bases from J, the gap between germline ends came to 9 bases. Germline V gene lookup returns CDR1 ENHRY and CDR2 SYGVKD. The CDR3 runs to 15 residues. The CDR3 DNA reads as TGTGCCATCAGTGAGTCAGGACAAAGCTCCTACGAGCAGTACTTC. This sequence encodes CAISESGQSSYEQYF.